This paragraph reports one TCR beta chain. This sample stems from a study of preoperative IRX-2 immunotherapy in early breast cancer. Profiling relied on immunoSEQ multiplex PCR, and the TCRdb table lists in-frame clones only, not all of them. The repertoire includes 40,000 to 50,000 clones, 70% to 85% of them detected once, and over 1% sits in the top ten. Trimming stripped 1 base from V and 2 bases from J, with 15 bases between. Germline V gene sequence: CDR1 LNHNV, CDR2 YYDKDF (reference sequence). The CDR3 runs to 16 residues. Treatment denoted: preoperative locoregional IRX-2 cytokine immunotherapy. Preoperative locoregional IRX-2 cytokine immunotherapy was tested in the phase Ib source study.

Source: tumor tissue, taken after IRX-2 immunotherapy. The receptor's source is a human donor with breast cancer. The chain combines TRBV15 with TRBJ2-7, with TRBD2 as a possible D gene (5 bases). DNA of the CDR3: TGTGCCACCAGCAGAGGGGGAGCAGGAGCCCCCTACGAGCAGTACTTC. Residues: CATSRGGAGAPYEQYF.